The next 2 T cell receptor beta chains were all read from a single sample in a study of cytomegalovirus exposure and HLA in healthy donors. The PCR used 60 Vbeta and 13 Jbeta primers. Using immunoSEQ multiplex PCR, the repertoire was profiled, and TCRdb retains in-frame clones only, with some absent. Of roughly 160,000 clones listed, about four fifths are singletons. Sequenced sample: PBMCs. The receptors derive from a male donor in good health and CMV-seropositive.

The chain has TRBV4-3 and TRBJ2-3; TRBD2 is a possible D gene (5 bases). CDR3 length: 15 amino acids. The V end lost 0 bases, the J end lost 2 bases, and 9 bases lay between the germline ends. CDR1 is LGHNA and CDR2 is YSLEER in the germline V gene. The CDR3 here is CASSQDSGNTDTQYF. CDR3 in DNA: TGCGCCAGCAGCCAAGATTCGGGGAACACAGATACGCAGTATTTT.

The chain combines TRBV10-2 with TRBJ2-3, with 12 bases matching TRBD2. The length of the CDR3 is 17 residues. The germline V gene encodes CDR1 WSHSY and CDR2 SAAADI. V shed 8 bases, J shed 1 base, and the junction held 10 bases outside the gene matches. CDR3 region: CASEGLAGRWGTDTQYF. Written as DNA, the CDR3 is TGCGCCAGCGAAGGACTAGCGGGACGGTGGGGCACAGATACGCAGTATTTT.